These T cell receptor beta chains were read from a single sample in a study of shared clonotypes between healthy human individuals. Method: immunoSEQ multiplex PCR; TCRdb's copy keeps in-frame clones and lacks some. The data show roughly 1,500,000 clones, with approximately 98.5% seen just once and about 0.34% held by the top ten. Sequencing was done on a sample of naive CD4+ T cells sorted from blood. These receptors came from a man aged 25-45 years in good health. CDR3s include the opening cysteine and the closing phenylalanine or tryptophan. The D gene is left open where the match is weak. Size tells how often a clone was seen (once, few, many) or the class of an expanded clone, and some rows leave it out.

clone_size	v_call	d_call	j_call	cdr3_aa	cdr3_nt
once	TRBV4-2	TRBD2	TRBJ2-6	CASSQVGLAGGGANVLTF	TGTGCCAGCAGCCAAGTCGGACTAGCGGGAGGGGGGGCCAACGTCCTGACTTTC
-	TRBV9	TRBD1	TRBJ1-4	CASSEGQGYEKLFF	TGTGCCAGCAGCGAGGGACAGGGGTATGAAAAACTGTTTTTT
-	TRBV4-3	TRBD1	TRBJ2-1	CASSPQLSGTGNGNEQFF	TGCGCCAGCAGCCCCCAACTATCCGGGACAGGGAATGGCAATGAGCAGTTCTTC
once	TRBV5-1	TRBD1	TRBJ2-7	CASRAGTGTYEQYF	TGCGCCAGCAGAGCCGGGACAGGGACCTACGAGCAGTACTTC
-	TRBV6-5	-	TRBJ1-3	CASSYGQTGNTIYF	TGTGCCAGCAGTTACGGACAAACTGGAAACACCATATATTTT
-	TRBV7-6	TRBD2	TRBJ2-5	CASSLTSGPTLGARYF	TGTGCCAGCAGCTTAACTAGCGGGCCAACACTTGGGGCGCGGTACTTC
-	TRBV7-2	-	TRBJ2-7	CASSSGALREQYF	TGTGCCAGCAGCTCAGGCGCGTTACGGGAGCAGTACTTC
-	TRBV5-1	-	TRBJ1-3	CASSLEYRASGNTIYF	TGCGCCAGCAGCTTGGAGTACAGGGCTTCTGGAAACACCATATATTTT
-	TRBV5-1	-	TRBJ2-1	CASSLDLGGDNEQFF	TGCGCCAGCAGCTTGGACTTAGGGGGTGACAATGAGCAGTTCTTC
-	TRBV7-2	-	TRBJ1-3	CASSLGWTVGNTIYF	TGTGCCAGCAGCTTAGGATGGACGGTTGGAAACACCATATATTTT
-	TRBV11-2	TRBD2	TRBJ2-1	CASSPGLAGGLHNEQFF	TGTGCCAGCAGCCCTGGACTAGCGGGAGGGCTCCACAATGAGCAGTTCTTC
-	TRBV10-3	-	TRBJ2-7	CAISESGLENFYEQYF	TGTGCCATCAGTGAGTCGGGGCTAGAGAATTTCTACGAGCAGTACTTC